This paragraph reports one T cell receptor (beta chain). The table came from immunoSEQ multiplex PCR; TCRdb's copy has only in-frame clones and leaves some out. The repertoire holds over 100,000 clones, with approximately 92% as singletons. The data are from a study of control samples from healthy donors and cancer patients. The clonotype originates from a man aged 35 to 55 in good health. Sequencing used blood.

CDR3: CASSKSNEQFF. The CDR3 nucleotides read TGTGCCAGCAGCAAGAGCAATGAGCAGTTCTTC. The rearrangement uses TRBV9 and TRBJ2-1, with D hard to call. The V end was cut by 4 bases, the J end by 6 bases, with 5 bases between. This CDR3 has 11 residues. Looked up from germline, CDR1 is SGDLS and CDR2 is YYNGEE.